Following are 28 T cell receptor beta chains from one sample sequenced in a study of OX40 agonist ivuxolimab in advanced cancers. Data came from immunoSEQ multiplex PCR; TCRdb stores just in-frame clones and leaves some out. The sample lists under 90,000 clones; nearly 90% were seen once. The material was CD4+ or CD8+ T cells sorted from blood, obtained in a trial of the OX40 agonist ivuxolimab. These receptor sequences come from an adult with an advanced solid tumor such as melanoma, head and neck, liver or kidney cancer.

The chain uses TRBV5-1 and TRBJ2-1; 8 nucleotides match TRBD2. The CDR3 spans 15 residues. Looked up from germline, CDR1 is SGHRS and CDR2 is YFSETQ. The V and J ends lost 2 bases and 5 bases, in that order; junction bases with no gene match: 6. The CDR3 loop reads CASSFSSGRDNEQFF. The CDR3 coding sequence is TGCGCCAGCAGCTTCTCTAGCGGGCGGGACAATGAGCAGTTCTTC.

This chain connects TRBV30 to TRBJ1-3; D gene ambiguous. In germline, CDR1 is GTSNPN, CDR2 SVGIG (reference sequence). The V and J ends lost 4 bases and 0 bases respectively, with 7 bases between them. The CDR3 has 13 residues. The CDR3 spells CAWMTSSGNTIYF. CDR3 nucleotides: TGTGCCTGGATGACAAGCTCTGGAAACACCATATATTTT.

This rearrangement joins TRBV28 to TRBJ2-7; TRBD1 is a possible D gene (5 bases). The CDR3 loop spans 14 amino acids. The germline gives CDR1 MDHEN, CDR2 SYDVKM. Trimming removed 3 bases from V and 2 bases from J, with 11 bases in between. Here the CDR3 DNA reads TGTGCCAGCAGTTTCCGGGCAGGGACCTACGAGCAGTACTTC. Translated, it gives CASSFRAGTYEQYF.

This chain connects TRBV27 to TRBJ2-4, with D perhaps TRBD2 (6 bases). Germline V gene data show CDR1 as MNHEY and CDR2 as SMNVEV (reference sequence). CDR3 length: 18 amino acids. V lost 4 bases, J lost 7 bases, and 26 bases lay in between. CDR3 coding DNA: TGTGCCAGCAGTTCATATACCCCGCCGACTTGGGGGACTAACATTCAGTACTTC. Protein: CASSSYTPPTWGTNIQYF.

The chain employs TRBV10-3 and TRBJ2-6; TRBD1 matches at 8 bases. The trim removed 4 bases at V and 3 bases at J, leaving 2 bases unmatched. CDR1 and CDR2 (germline): ENHRY, SYGVKD. This CDR3 contains 15 residues. Here the CDR3 DNA reads TGTGCCATCAGTGGAGGACAGGGTGGGGCCAACGTCCTGACTTTC. Its translation is CAISGGQGGANVLTF.

The chain combines TRBV7-8 with TRBJ1-1; 7 bases align to TRBD1. The CDR3 is made up of 17 amino acids. Trimming at V came to 2 bases and at J to 1 base, leaving 10 bases not matched to a gene. In germline, CDR1 is SGHVS, CDR2 FQNEAQ. CDR3 nucleotide sequence: TGTGCCAGCAGCTTAAAATCAGGGGGACCTAGGAACACTGAAGCTTTCTTT. Amino acids: CASSLKSGGPRNTEAFF. Full variable domain (remainder filled in from reference TRBV7-8 and TRBJ1-1): GAGVSQSPRYKVAKRGQDVALRCDPISGHVSLFWYQQALGQGPEFLTYFQNEAQLDKSGLPSDRFFAERPEGSVSTLKIQRTQQEDSAVYLCASSLKSGGPRNTEAFFGQGTRLTVV.

The rearrangement links TRBV28 to TRBJ2-7; D not certain. The ends were cut back, 5 bases at V and 1 base at J, with 9 bases in the middle. The CDR3 spans 13 residues. Germline values: CDR1 MDHEN, CDR2 SYDVKM. CDR3 amino acids: CASSTRQSYEQYF. The CDR3 DNA sequence: TGTGCCAGCAGTACCCGACAATCCTACGAGCAGTACTTC. The entire variable domain, with the rest obtained from reference TRBV28 and TRBJ2-7, is as follows: DVKVTQSSRYLVKRTGEKVFLECVQDMDHENMFWYRQDPGLGLRLIYFSYDVKMKEKGDIPEGYSVSREKKERFSLILESASTNQTSMYLCASSTRQSYEQYFGPGTRLTVT.

The chain employs TRBV10-3 and TRBJ1-2; D is uncertain. Germline V gene lookup returns CDR1 ENHRY and CDR2 SYGVKD. The CDR3 contains 13 residues. The V and J ends lost 4 bases and 0 bases respectively, with 6 bases between them. CDR3 nucleotide sequence: TGTGCCATCAGTGGGCAGTCTAACTATGGCTACACCTTC. Translating gives CAISGQSNYGYTF.

The chain joins TRBV5-8 to TRBJ2-5, with 16 positions matching TRBD2. J lost 5 bases, V lost 4 bases, and 8 bases had no gene match. The CDR3 length is 17 residues. CDR1 is SGHTS, CDR2 YDEGEE, per germline. CDR3 residues: CASSPGLAGGPGETQYF. CDR3 DNA: TGTGCCAGCAGCCCGGGACTAGCGGGGGGGCCAGGGGAGACCCAGTACTTC.

This clone has only one observation. This chain joins TRBV11-2 and TRBJ1-1; D might be TRBD1 (6 bases). V lost 4 bases and J lost 3, with 15 bases in between. The CDR3 is made up of 15 amino acids. Germline V gene data show CDR1 as SGHAT and CDR2 as FQNNGV. The CDR3 spells CASSSGGPGDTEAFF. CDR3 sequence (DNA): TGTGCCAGCAGCTCCGGGGGGCCTGGGGACACTGAAGCTTTCTTT.

This chain uses TRBV29-1 with TRBJ2-1, with no clear D. Trimming took 4 bases from V and 8 from J, leaving 6 bases between them. CDR1 and CDR2 (germline): SQVTM, ANQGSEA. CDR3 length: 10 amino acids. The CDR3 nucleotides read TGCAGCGTTGGTTGGGATGAGCAGTTCTTC. This sequence encodes CSVGWDEQFF.

The V and J genes are TRBV5-1 and TRBJ1-3; D might be TRBD1 (5 bases). Germline CDR1 is SGHRS and CDR2 is YFSETQ. V was cut by 2 bases and J by 3 bases, with 9 bases left in between. The CDR3 runs 14 residues. The CDR3 DNA reads as TGCGCCAGCAGCTTATTAGGGGTTGGAAACACCATATATTTT. Its protein product is CASSLLGVGNTIYF.

This clone was seen a single time. V gene TRBV6-5 combines with J gene TRBJ1-5; no clear D. The V end was cut by 2 bases, the J end by 7 bases, with 9 bases between. CDR3 length: 13 amino acids. CDR1 is MNHEY and CDR2 is SVGAGI in the germline V gene. CDR3 protein: CASSYVGGQPQHF. The CDR3 nucleotides are TGTGCCAGCAGTTACGTTGGTGGGCAGCCCCAGCATTTT.

V is TRBV7-2 and J is TRBJ2-3; no clear D gene. In germline, CDR1 is SGHTA, CDR2 FQGNSA. CDR3 size: 11 residues. The germline V and J ends were trimmed by 4 bases and 4 bases, with 3 bases remaining between them. The CDR3 DNA follows: TGTGCCAGCAGCTCGGCAGATACGCAGTATTTT. Its translation: CASSSADTQYF.

The V and J genes are TRBV12-2 and TRBJ2-5; whether TRBD1, the table's D call, matches the DNA was not checked. TRBV12-2 is a pseudogene segment. This CDR3 has 16 residues. CDR3 nucleotide sequence: TGTGCAAGTCGCTTCGTGACAGCTAACAACCAAGAGACCCAGTACTTC. Amino acid sequence: CASRFVTANNQETQYF.

The V and J genes are TRBV6-5 and TRBJ2-5; 7 positions agree with TRBD1. Per germline, CDR1 MNHEY and CDR2 SVGAGI. This CDR3 has 13 amino acids. The V and J ends lost 6 bases and 5 bases, in that order; junction bases with no gene match: 6. DNA of the CDR3: TGTGCCAGCAGGAGGGACAGTGGGGAGACCCAGTACTTC. This encodes CASRRDSGETQYF.

The genes are TRBV5-1 and TRBJ2-5, with 9 positions matching TRBD1. V lost 0 bases and J lost 5; bases outside the gene matches: 2. Germline CDR1 SGHRS, CDR2 YFSETQ. The CDR3 extends over 14 amino acids. The CDR3 DNA sequence: TGCGCCAGCAGCTTGGGACAGGGGGTGGAGACCCAGTACTTC. Translating it yields CASSLGQGVETQYF.

The gene calls are TRBV5-1 and TRBJ2-7, with D perhaps TRBD1 (6 bases). The CDR3 is 14 amino acids. Between the trimmed V and J ends, which lost 0 bases and 2 bases, there was a span of 9 bases. CDR1 SGHRS and CDR2 YFSETQ come from the germline V gene. The CDR3 sequence is CASSLGWDTYEQYF. In nucleotides, the CDR3 is TGCGCCAGCAGCTTGGGCTGGGACACCTACGAGCAGTACTTC.

This rearrangement joins TRBV6-1 to TRBJ2-5; D remains unclear. CDR1 and CDR2 from the germline V gene are MNHNS and SASEGT. Trimming shortened V by 10 bases and J by 5 bases, and 17 bases separated the two germline ends. The CDR3 is 13 residues long. DNA for the CDR3: TGTGCCATTTCGGTCCTGGTTGGGGAGACCCAGTACTTC. Protein: CAISVLVGETQYF.

The chain carries TRBV15 and TRBJ2-7; no reliable D call. The CDR3 is 14 residues long. The ends were cut back, 1 base at V and 4 bases at J, with 11 bases in the middle. CDR1 and CDR2 (germline): LNHNV, YYDKDF (reference sequence). CDR3: CATSRGTTRYEQYF. The CDR3 DNA reads TGTGCCACCAGCAGAGGTACTACAAGATACGAGCAGTACTTC.

The J gene is TRBJ2-7, the V gene TRBV2; TRBD2 might be the D (6 bases). Germline V lookup: CDR1 SNHLY, CDR2 FYNNEI. The germline V and J ends were trimmed by 6 bases and 6 bases, with 21 bases remaining between them. The CDR3 has 15 residues. The DNA for the CDR3 is TGTGCCAGCAGGGGGGGTGATGGTCCGGGCGCCGAGCAGTACTTC. Its protein is CASRGGDGPGAEQYF.

The V and J genes are TRBV18 and TRBJ1-1; 8 nucleotides agree with TRBD1. V lost 7 bases, J lost 3 bases, and 4 bases stayed unmatched. Per germline, CDR1 KGHSH and CDR2 LQKENI. The CDR3 covers 13 residues. CDR3 nucleotides: TGTGCCAGCTTAAACAGGGGGTACACTGAAGCTTTCTTT. This translates into CASLNRGYTEAFF.

The J gene is TRBJ1-3, the V gene TRBV6-6; no firm D call. CDR3 size: 15 residues. Germline V gene data show CDR1 as MNHNY and CDR2 as SVGAGI (reference sequence). V shed 4 bases and J shed 0 bases, with 10 bases lying between them. This CDR3 reads CASSSGSFSGNTIYF. CDR3 nucleotide sequence: TGTGCCAGCAGTTCCGGGTCTTTCTCTGGAAACACCATATATTTT.

V gene TRBV18 combines with J gene TRBJ2-3; TRBD2 agrees at 14 bases. The trim removed 6 bases at V and 3 bases at J, leaving 5 bases unmatched. Germline lookup yields CDR1 KGHSH and CDR2 LQKENI. The CDR3 covers 16 residues. The CDR3 spells CASSPRTSGGTDTQYF. In nucleotides, the CDR3 is TGTGCCAGCTCGCCGCGGACTAGCGGGGGGACAGATACGCAGTATTTT. The full variable domain, completed using reference TRBV18 and TRBJ2-3, is NAGVMQNPRHLVRRRGQEARLRCSPMKGHSHVYWYRQLPEEGLKFMVYLQKENIIDESGMPKERFSAEFPKEGPSILRIQQVVRGDSAAYFCASSPRTSGGTDTQYFGPGTRLTVL.

The chain has TRBV28 and TRBJ2-7; TRBD1 might be the D (5 bases). The V gene lost 4 bases and the J gene lost 6 bases, with 10 bases spanning the gap. Germline CDR1 is MDHEN and CDR2 is SYDVKM. This CDR3 spans 12 amino acids. In nucleotides, the CDR3 is TGTGCCAGCAGTTCAGGGCTTTTCGAGCAGTACTTC. Residues: CASSSGLFEQYF.

The chain is built from TRBV5-6 and TRBJ2-6; no reliable D call. V was clipped by 0 bases and J by 2 bases, with 6 bases between them. CDR1 is SGHDT, CDR2 YYEEEE, per germline. The CDR3 contains 15 residues. CDR3 region: CASSLDIPGANVLTF. The CDR3 DNA follows: TGTGCCAGCAGCTTGGATATCCCTGGGGCCAACGTCCTGACTTTC.

CDR3 DNA sequence: TGTGCCAGCAGCTTAGGACAGAATCAGCCCCAGCATTTT. It specifies CASSLGQNQPQHF. The rearrangement joins TRBV7-2 to TRBJ1-5, with a tentative D call TRBD1 (5 bases). Trimming removed 1 base from V and 4 bases from J, with 5 bases in between. The CDR3 consists of 13 residues. CDR1 SGHTA and CDR2 FQGNSA come from the germline V gene.

J is TRBJ2-5 and V is TRBV2; D gene ambiguous. Germline lookup yields CDR1 SNHLY and CDR2 FYNNEI. V was pared by 2 bases and J by 3 bases, with 7 bases between. This CDR3 comprises 13 residues. CDR3 DNA sequence: TGTGCCAGCAGTGAAAACAGAGAAGAGACCCAGTACTTC. Translated, it gives CASSENREETQYF.